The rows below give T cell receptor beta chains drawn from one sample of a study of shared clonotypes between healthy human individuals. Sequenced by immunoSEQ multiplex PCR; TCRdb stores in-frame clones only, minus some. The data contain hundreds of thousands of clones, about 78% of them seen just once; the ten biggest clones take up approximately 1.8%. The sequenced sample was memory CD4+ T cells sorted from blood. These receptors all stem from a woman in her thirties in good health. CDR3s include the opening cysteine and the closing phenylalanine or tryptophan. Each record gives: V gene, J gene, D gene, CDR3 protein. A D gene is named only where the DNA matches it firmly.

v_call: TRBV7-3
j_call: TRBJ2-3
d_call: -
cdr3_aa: CAVEAGKFRTDTQYF

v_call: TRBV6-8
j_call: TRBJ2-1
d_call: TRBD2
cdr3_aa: CASTQTLRSGRENEQFF

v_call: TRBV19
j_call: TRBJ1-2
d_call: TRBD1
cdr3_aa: CASSMGQGRGYTF

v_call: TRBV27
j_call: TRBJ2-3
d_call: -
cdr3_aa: CASSRRGGTDTQYF

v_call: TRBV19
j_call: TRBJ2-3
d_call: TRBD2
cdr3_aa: CAAGLAGGRYTQYF

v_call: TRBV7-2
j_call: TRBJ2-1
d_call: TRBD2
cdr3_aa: CASSLVRLAGRNEQFF

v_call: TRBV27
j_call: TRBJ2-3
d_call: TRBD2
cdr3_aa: CASSPLAGGTDTQYF

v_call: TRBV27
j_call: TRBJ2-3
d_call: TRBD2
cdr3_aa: CASSPGLAGGRFVF

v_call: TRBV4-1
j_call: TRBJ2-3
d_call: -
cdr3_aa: CASSPTRSSGADTQYF

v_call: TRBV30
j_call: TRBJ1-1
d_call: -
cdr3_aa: CAWSVLGGNTEAFF

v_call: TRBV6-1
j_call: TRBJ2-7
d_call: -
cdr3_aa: CASSLLGRAFYEQYF

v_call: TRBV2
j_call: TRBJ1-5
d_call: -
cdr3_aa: CASSARTSLNQPQHF

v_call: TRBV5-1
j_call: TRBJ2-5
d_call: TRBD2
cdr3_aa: CASSPGGTSGQETQYF

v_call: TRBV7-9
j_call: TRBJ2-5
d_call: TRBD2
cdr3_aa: CASSLGGLGQETQYF

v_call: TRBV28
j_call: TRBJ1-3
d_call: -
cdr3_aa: CASSPDSASGNTIYF

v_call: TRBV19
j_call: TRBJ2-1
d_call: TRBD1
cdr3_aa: CASSIRQGDEQFF

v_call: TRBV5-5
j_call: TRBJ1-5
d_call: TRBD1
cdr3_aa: CASSSLRDRDQPQHF

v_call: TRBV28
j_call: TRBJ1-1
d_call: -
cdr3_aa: CASSPRGETEAFF

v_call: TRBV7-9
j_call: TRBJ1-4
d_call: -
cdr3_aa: CASSPRGWQNEKLFF

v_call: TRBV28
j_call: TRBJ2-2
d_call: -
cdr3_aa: CASSLARTNTGELFF

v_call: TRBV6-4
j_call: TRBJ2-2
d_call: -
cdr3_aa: CASSDYPFGTGELFF

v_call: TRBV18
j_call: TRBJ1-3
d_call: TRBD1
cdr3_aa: CASSLAGTEGNTIYF

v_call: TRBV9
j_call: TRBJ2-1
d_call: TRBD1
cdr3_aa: CASSRTGNNYNEQFF

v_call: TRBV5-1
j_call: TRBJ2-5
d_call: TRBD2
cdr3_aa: CASSSASGSQETQYF

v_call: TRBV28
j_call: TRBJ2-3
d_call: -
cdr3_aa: CASRREYGGTQYF

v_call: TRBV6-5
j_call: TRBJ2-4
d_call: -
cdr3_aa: CASSSVGVVAKNIQYF

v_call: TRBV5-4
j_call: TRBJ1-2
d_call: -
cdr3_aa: CASSTGLYGYTF

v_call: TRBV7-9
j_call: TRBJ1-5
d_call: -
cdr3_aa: CASSLAGAEQPQHF

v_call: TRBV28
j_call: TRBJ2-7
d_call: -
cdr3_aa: CASSFPTGVDEQYF

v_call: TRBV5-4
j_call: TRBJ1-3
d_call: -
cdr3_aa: CASSFGVLSGNTIYF

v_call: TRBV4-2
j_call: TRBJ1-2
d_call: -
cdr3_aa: CASSQSQGSYTF

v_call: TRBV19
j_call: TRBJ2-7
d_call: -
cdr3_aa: CASSMRRIGYEQYF

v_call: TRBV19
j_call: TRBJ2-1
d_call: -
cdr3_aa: CASSTAIVGAHEQFF

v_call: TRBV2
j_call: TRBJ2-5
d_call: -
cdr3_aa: CASSEVTRGETQYF

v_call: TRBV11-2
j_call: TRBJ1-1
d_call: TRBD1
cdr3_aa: CASSRGQNPTEAFF